These 21 T cell receptor beta chains came from one sample sequenced in a study of blood T cell repertoires in COVID-19. Sequencing was performed with immunoSEQ multiplex PCR; in TCRdb, only in-frame clones are kept and a portion is missing. The table has roughly 120,000 clones, 85% to 90% seen once. Sequenced: peripheral blood. These receptors came from a woman in her forties or fifties with acute or convalescent COVID-19.

On this clone itself: In the same sample, other DNA sequences code for this CDR3. The chain combines TRBV18 with TRBJ1-1; D is ambiguous. The CDR3 consists of 13 residues. V dropped 3 bases and J dropped 3 bases, with 8 bases sitting between them. The germline CDR1 and CDR2 sequences are KGHSH and LQKENI. CDR3 in amino acids: CASSPPGDTEAFF. Here the CDR3 DNA reads TGTGCCAGCTCACCCCCGGGTGACACTGAAGCTTTCTTT.

This clone was detected only a few times. The CDR3 loop is CASSQATGVRPQHF. The CDR3 DNA is TGTGCCAGCAGCCAAGCGACAGGGGTCCGGCCCCAGCATTTT. The chain carries TRBV3-1 (or the pseudogene TRBV3-2) and TRBJ1-5; 8 bases agree with TRBD1. The CDR3 length is 14 residues. The junction had 5 bases not matched to a gene; V was cut back by 1 base and J by 9 bases. CDR1 is LGHDT and CDR2 is YNNKEL in the germline V gene (reference sequence).

This clone was observed a few times. The rearrangement links TRBV12-3 or TRBV12-4 to TRBJ1-2; possibly TRBD1 for D (6 bases). Trimming stripped 3 bases from V and 5 bases from J, with 7 bases between. The CDR3 is 12 residues long. The CDR3 nucleotides read TGTGCCAGCAGTTTTACAGGGTATGGCTACACCTTC. It is translated as CASSFTGYGYTF.

The CDR3 sequence is CATTGNQIYSGNTIYF. In DNA, the CDR3 is TGTGCCACCACAGGGAACCAGATTTACTCTGGAAACACCATATATTTT. The chain is built from TRBV19 and TRBJ1-3, with D possibly being TRBD1 (6 bases). CDR1 LNHDA and CDR2 SQIVND come from the germline V gene (reference sequence). With 10 bases removed from V and 0 bases from J, the gap between germline ends came to 19 bases. This CDR3 region has 16 residues.

V and J are TRBV11-2 and TRBJ1-2; the match to TRBD1 covers 11 bases. The CDR3 sequence is 13 residues long. From germline, CDR1 is SGHAT and CDR2 FQNNGV. V lost 3 bases to trimming and J lost 7 bases; unmatched junction nucleotides: 1. The CDR3 protein is CASSLGQGVGYTF. DNA for the CDR3: TGTGCCAGCAGCTTGGGACAGGGGGTTGGCTACACCTTC. Looking up the rest from reference TRBV11-2 and TRBJ1-2 gives the full variable domain: EAGVAQSPRYKIIEKRQSVAFWCNPISGHATLYWYQQILGQGPKLLIQFQNNGVVDDSQLPKDRFSAERLKGVDSTLKIQPAKLEDSAVYLCASSLGQGVGYTFGSGTRLTVV.

The rearrangement links TRBV5-5 to TRBJ1-3, with a tentative D call TRBD1 (6 bases). V lost 4 bases and J 3 bases, leaving 17 bases between the germline ends. This CDR3 is 16 amino acids long. Germline V CDR1 and CDR2: SGHKS, YYEKEE (reference sequence). The CDR3: CASSIAMGASGNTIYF. The CDR3 nucleotides are TGTGCCAGCAGCATTGCTATGGGGGCTAGTGGAAACACCATATATTTT. Looking up the rest from reference TRBV5-5 and TRBJ1-3 gives the full variable domain: DAGVTQSPTHLIKTRGQQVTLRCSPISGHKSVSWYQQVLGQGPQFIFQYYEKEERGRGNFPDRFSARQFPNYSSELNVNALLLGDSALYLCASSIAMGASGNTIYFGEGSWLTVV.

The chain couples TRBV5-1 to TRBJ2-5; perhaps TRBD2 as D (5 bases). Trimming removed 1 base from V and 3 bases from J, with 13 bases in between. CDR1 SGHRS and CDR2 YFSETQ come from the germline V gene. The CDR3 totals 15 residues. The CDR3 here is CASSLWTDWEETQYF. The CDR3 nucleotides read TGCGCCAGCAGCTTGTGGACGGACTGGGAAGAGACCCAGTACTTC.

This chain uses TRBV28 with TRBJ1-1; D uncertain. Trimming took off 2 bases at V and 1 base at J, with 8 bases between the two ends. This CDR3 is built from 14 residues. Germline V lookup: CDR1 MDHEN, CDR2 SYDVKM. The CDR3 loop reads CASSLTDKNTEAFF. The DNA for the CDR3 is TGTGCCAGCAGTTTAACAGATAAGAACACTGAAGCTTTCTTT. The variable domain in full, completed from reference TRBV28 and TRBJ1-1, reads DVKVTQSSRYLVKRTGEKVFLECVQDMDHENMFWYRQDPGLGLRLIYFSYDVKMKEKGDIPEGYSVSREKKERFSLILESASTNQTSMYLCASSLTDKNTEAFFGQGTRLTVV.

The chain uses TRBV5-6 and TRBJ2-7, with a possible D match to TRBD1 (6 bases). Trimming took off 1 base at V and 1 base at J, with 18 bases between the two ends. The germline V gene has CDR1 SGHDT and CDR2 YYEEEE. This CDR3 contains 17 residues. The CDR3 sequence is CASSLRGRTAFSYEQYF. CDR3 DNA: TGTGCCAGCAGCTTGCGGGGCCGGACAGCGTTTTCCTACGAGCAGTACTTC.

This clone turned up a few times. Distinct nucleotide sequences in the sample also encode this CDR3. J is TRBJ1-5 and V is TRBV7-3; 9 bases match TRBD1. The germline V gene encodes CDR1 SGHTA and CDR2 FQGTGA. Germline trimming cut 3 bases from V and 7 bases from J; bases unmatched to any gene: 1. The CDR3 consists of 13 residues. CDR3 sequence (DNA): TGTGCCAGCAGCTTGACAGGGGGGCAGCCCCAGCATTTT. Encoded protein: CASSLTGGQPQHF.

The rearrangement joins TRBV21-1 to TRBJ2-3; no DNA check was done on the table's D call, TRBD2. TRBV21-1 counts as a pseudogene. CDR3 size: 17 residues. CDR3 coding DNA: TGTGCCAGCAGCAAAGCTGGGACTAGCGGGAGACCAGATACGCAGTATTTT. It codes for CASSKAGTSGRPDTQYF.

This clone was observed a few times. The rearrangement uses TRBV13 and TRBJ1-2; D not certain. V was trimmed by 1 base and J by 4 bases, leaving 10 bases between them. This CDR3 is 14 amino acids long. Germline CDR1 and CDR2: PRHDT and FYEKMQ (reference sequence). CDR3 sequence reads: CASSLVRFPYGYTF. The CDR3 bases are TGTGCCAGCAGCTTAGTTCGGTTCCCCTATGGCTACACCTTC. Supplemented by reference TRBV13 and TRBJ1-2, the full variable domain reads AAGVIQSPRHLIKEKRETATLKCYPIPRHDTVYWYQQGPGQDPQFLISFYEKMQSDKGSIPDRFSAQQFSDYHSELNMSSLELGDSALYFCASSLVRFPYGYTFGSGTRLTVV.

The chain links TRBV20-1 to TRBJ2-1; the match to TRBD2 covers 11 bases. The CDR3 loop spans 14 amino acids. V gave up 3 bases and J gave up 5 bases; unmatched junction bases: 3. Looked up from germline, CDR1 is DFQATT and CDR2 is SNEGSKA (reference sequence). CDR3 sequence (DNA): TGCAGTGCTAGTCCGGGACTAGCGGACAATGAGCAGTTCTTC. It translates to CSASPGLADNEQFF.

This clone came up a few times. The chain is built from TRBV6-5 and TRBJ1-1; TRBD1 might be the D (5 bases). The CDR3 is 13 amino acids. V was pared by 6 bases and J by 5 bases, with 13 bases between. The germline V gene encodes CDR1 MNHEY and CDR2 SVGAGI. In nucleotides, the CDR3 is TGTGCCAGCAGGCGACCAGGGACTACTGAAGCTTTCTTT. It encodes CASRRPGTTEAFF.

This chain links TRBV7-3 with TRBJ2-2, with 9 bases that match TRBD2. The CDR3 covers 16 residues. J was trimmed by 7 bases and V by 2 bases; bases with no gene match: 8. Looked up from germline, CDR1 is SGHTA and CDR2 is FQGTGA. CDR3 amino acids: CASSLVPSGAGGELFF. DNA of the CDR3: TGTGCCAGCAGCTTAGTTCCTAGCGGGGCTGGCGGGGAGCTGTTTTTT.

This rearrangement joins TRBV29-1 to TRBJ1-2; 7 bases match TRBD1. CDR3 length: 14 residues. The V gene end was trimmed by 4 bases and the J gene end by 6 bases; junction bases not matched to a gene: 11. The germline CDR1 and CDR2 sequences are SQVTM and ANQGSEA. The CDR3 region has the DNA TGCAGCGTTGGGGGGACAGCCAATTTGAATGGCTACACCTTC. Amino acid sequence: CSVGGTANLNGYTF.

The chain links TRBV3-1 (or the pseudogene TRBV3-2) to TRBJ1-5; 9 bases line up with TRBD1. V dropped 4 bases and J dropped 7; count of bases not matched to a gene: 8. Germline loops: CDR1 LGHDT, CDR2 YNNKEL (reference sequence). The CDR3 totals 15 residues. As DNA, the CDR3 is TGTGCCAGCAGCCCCCAACAGGGGGCCGAGCAGCCCCAGCATTTT. Amino acids: CASSPQQGAEQPQHF.

V usage is TRBV3-1 (or the pseudogene TRBV3-2) and J usage is TRBJ1-1; D is ambiguous. The germline V gene has CDR1 LGHDT and CDR2 YNNKEL (reference sequence). This CDR3 is 12 amino acids long. Trimming left V 1 base short and J 10 bases short, with 10 bases between. CDR3 nucleotides: TGTGCCAGCAGCCAAGGAGGCCGGATAGCTTTCTTT. Translation gives CASSQGGRIAFF.

V usage is TRBV7-2 and J usage is TRBJ2-7, with TRBD1 as a possible D gene (6 bases). The length of the CDR3 is 14 residues. The germline V and J ends were trimmed by 5 bases and 2 bases, with 13 bases remaining between them. Germline lookup yields CDR1 SGHTA and CDR2 FQGNSA. CDR3 coding DNA: TGTGCCAGCAGCCAACTCCGGGACACCTACGAGCAGTACTTC. It codes for CASSQLRDTYEQYF.

The rearrangement joins TRBV9 to TRBJ2-1; the match to TRBD1 covers 12 bases. The CDR3 sequence is 15 residues long. J was trimmed by 6 bases and V by 2 bases; bases with no gene match: 3. Germline lookup yields CDR1 SGDLS and CDR2 YYNGEE. CDR3: CASSVGQGAGNEQFF. CDR3 bases: TGTGCCAGCAGCGTGGGACAGGGGGCGGGCAATGAGCAGTTCTTC.

The chain recombines TRBV6-5 with TRBJ2-1; D gene ambiguous. Trimming shortened V by 0 bases and J by 4 bases, and 10 bases separated the two germline ends. Germline V gives CDR1 MNHEY, CDR2 SVGAGI. CDR3 length: 15 amino acids. The CDR3 reads CASSYSGRPYNEQFF. In nucleotides, the CDR3 is TGTGCCAGCAGTTACTCGGGCCGGCCGTACAATGAGCAGTTCTTC.